These 21 T cell receptor beta chains originate from one sample sequenced in a study of post-analysis software for immune sequencing data. Which antigens these TCRs recognize remains unknown. The library was made from cDNA and included unique molecular identifiers. TCRdb used MiXCR to reprocess the PCR reads, holding one entry per CDR3 protein. The repertoire has fewer than 850,000 distinct CDR3 sequences, roughly 27% of them found once; the top ten carry roughly 0.53%. Findings and caveats of the study: Patients used about 5 TRBV segments, including TRBV5-6, TRBV5-1 and TRBV20-1, more often than controls.

Sample: blood. These receptor sequences come from a girl aged 10 to 17 with multiple sclerosis.

The chain uses TRBV5-1 and TRBJ2-7; 9 bases are a match to TRBD2. Germline V gene lookup returns CDR1 SGHRS and CDR2 YFSETQ. Trimming removed 0 bases from V and 3 bases from J; junction bases left unmatched: 7. This CDR3 has 16 amino acids. The CDR3 here is CASSLVGSGRRYEQYF. The DNA of the CDR3 is TGCGCCAGCAGCTTGGTCGGTAGCGGGAGACGCTACGAGCAGTACTTC.

This clonotype was seen at least ten times. The chain is built from TRBV4-3 and TRBJ2-1; 7 positions agree with TRBD2. Unmatched junction bases numbered 14, after V lost 4 bases and J lost 8 bases. The germline V gene has CDR1 LGHNA and CDR2 YSLEER. CDR3 size: 16 residues. The CDR3 reads CASSPKTAGADDEQFF. For the CDR3, the DNA is TGCGCCAGCAGCCCAAAAACGGCGGGAGCTGACGATGAGCAGTTCTTC.

The genes are TRBV5-4 and TRBJ2-3; possible D gene TRBD1, 5 bases. CDR3 length: 15 residues. CDR1 SGHNT and CDR2 YYREEE come from the germline V gene (reference sequence). The V and J ends lost 0 bases and 2 bases respectively, with 10 bases between them. CDR3 amino acids: CASSLEGKLTDTQYF. The CDR3 nucleotides read TGTGCCAGCAGCTTGGAGGGGAAGCTCACAGATACGCAGTATTTT.

The chain joins TRBV7-8 to TRBJ2-5; 9 bases agree with TRBD2. V was clipped by 7 bases and J by 5 bases; unmatched bases: 11. From germline, CDR1 is SGHVS and CDR2 FQNEAQ. The CDR3 extends over 15 amino acids. The CDR3 is CASKGGGGARETQYF. The CDR3 nucleotides read TGTGCCAGCAAAGGAGGCGGGGGGGCTCGGGAGACCCAGTACTTC. The variable domain in full, with the rest retrieved from reference TRBV7-8 and TRBJ2-5, is GAGVSQSPRYKVAKRGQDVALRCDPISGHVSLFWYQQALGQGPEFLTYFQNEAQLDKSGLPSDRFFAERPEGSVSTLKIQRTQQEDSAVYLCASKGGGGARETQYFGPGTRLLVL.

This clonotype was detected a few times. The chain couples TRBV12-3 or TRBV12-4 to TRBJ1-2; D possibly corresponds to TRBD1 (5 bases). V was shortened by 3 bases and J by 7 bases, with 12 bases between the two germline ends. CDR3 length equals 13 residues. The CDR3 DNA sequence: TGTGCCAGCAGTTTTTCGGGGGGAAGTGGCTACACCTTC. As protein: CASSFSGGSGYTF.

The V and J genes are TRBV27 and TRBJ1-1; perhaps TRBD1 as D (5 bases). The CDR3 has 15 residues. Trimming shortened V by 3 bases and J by 1 base, and 12 bases separated the two germline ends. Germline assignment: CDR1 MNHEY and CDR2 SMNVEV (reference sequence). The CDR3 is CASSFGGSANTEAFF. The CDR3 bases are TGTGCCAGCAGTTTCGGGGGGTCAGCGAACACTGAAGCTTTCTTT.

The chain combines TRBV5-1 with TRBJ2-3, with TRBD2 matching 12 bases. CDR1 SGHRS and CDR2 YFSETQ come from the germline V gene. The CDR3 has 18 amino acids. Trimming at V came to 3 bases and at J to 2 bases, leaving 10 bases not matched to a gene. CDR3 coding DNA: TGCGCCAGCAGCTGGACGATAAGGACTAGCGGGATCACAGATACGCAGTATTTT. Its translation: CASSWTIRTSGITDTQYF.

J is TRBJ2-3 and V is TRBV4-2; possibly TRBD2 for D (6 bases). The CDR3 has 16 residues. Trimming left V 1 base short and J 0 bases short, with 11 bases between. Germline V gives CDR1 LGHNA, CDR2 YNFKEQ. CDR3 DNA: TGTGCCAGCAGCCAAGCAGACGGGACTAGCACAGATACGCAGTATTTT. Translated: CASSQADGTSTDTQYF.

V is TRBV20-1 and J is TRBJ2-4; TRBD2 matches at 8 bases. After removal of 6 bases from V and 0 bases from J, the junction contained 13 bases not matched to a gene. This CDR3 contains 17 residues. Germline-derived CDR1 and CDR2 are DFQATT and SNEGSKA (reference sequence). CDR3 sequence reads: CSARDGSGILAKNIQYF. CDR3 nucleotide sequence: TGCAGTGCCCGAGATGGTAGCGGGATACTAGCCAAAAACATTCAGTACTTC.

The gene calls are TRBV21-1 and TRBJ2-7. TRBV21-1 is classified as a pseudogene. CDR3 length: 11 residues. The CDR3 DNA follows: TGTGCCAGCGGCAGGGTCTACGAGCAGTACTTC. It encodes CASGRVYEQYF.

This clonotype has just a few counts. The chain couples TRBV28 to TRBJ1-5; 10 bases are a match to TRBD1. The CDR3 is 14 amino acids. Looked up from germline, CDR1 is MDHEN and CDR2 is SYDVKM. V lost 4 bases and J lost 7; bases outside the gene matches: 4. This chain's CDR3 is CASSSTGGRQPQHF. CDR3 DNA sequence: TGTGCCAGCAGTTCGACAGGGGGCCGGCAGCCCCAGCATTTT.

V and J are TRBV4-3 and TRBJ2-2; D is uncertain. Germline lookup yields CDR1 LGHNA and CDR2 YSLEER. V gave up 4 bases and J gave up 2 bases, with 14 bases separating them. The CDR3 extends over 16 amino acids. The CDR3 DNA reads as TGCGCCAGCAGCCCCTCTCGTTTCCTAAACACCGGGGAGCTGTTTTTT. It translates to CASSPSRFLNTGELFF.

The CDR3 is CASSRTQGHTDTQYF. CDR3 bases: TGTGCCAGCAGCCGGACACAGGGTCACACAGATACGCAGTATTTT. The chain links TRBV3-1 to TRBJ2-3; possible D gene TRBD1, 6 bases. The V and J ends lost 4 bases and 2 bases respectively, with 13 bases between them. Germline values: CDR1 LGHDT, CDR2 YNNKEL (reference sequence). The CDR3 extends over 15 amino acids.

This clonotype was picked up a small number of times. CDR3 amino acids: CASSRARSRGNQPQHF. The CDR3 DNA is TGTGCCAGCAGCCGTGCACGGTCCAGGGGCAATCAGCCCCAGCATTTT. The chain links TRBV6-5 to TRBJ1-5; tentatively, D is TRBD1 (5 bases). The CDR3 consists of 16 residues. In germline, CDR1 is MNHEY, CDR2 SVGAGI. Trimming shortened V by 6 bases and J by 2 bases, and 17 bases separated the two germline ends.

This clonotype was recorded a few times. This chain links TRBV29-1 with TRBJ2-1, with unresolved D. Trimming cost V 3 bases and J 5 bases, with 5 bases left between them. This CDR3 spans 11 amino acids. CDR1 and CDR2 from the germline V gene are SQVTM and ANQGSEA. CDR3 sequence reads: CSVEANNEQFF. In DNA, the CDR3 is TGCAGCGTTGAGGCGAACAATGAGCAGTTCTTC.

The chain carries TRBV4-1 and TRBJ2-7, with D possibly being TRBD1 or TRBD2 (7 bases each). V shed 4 bases and J shed 0 bases, with 13 bases lying between them. The CDR3 has 15 residues. Per the germline V gene, CDR1 is MGHRA and CDR2 is YSYEKL. CDR3 nucleotide sequence: TGCGCCAGCAGCCGGGGGGGACAGCACTCCTACGAGCAGTACTTC. Its protein product is CASSRGGQHSYEQYF.

The chain joins TRBV20-1 to TRBJ2-5; D possibly corresponds to TRBD1 (6 bases). The tail of the sequence fits TRBJ2-7 better, so the J call may be wrong. Germline V gene data show CDR1 as DFQATT and CDR2 as SNEGSKA (reference sequence). The CDR3 spans 15 residues. The CDR3 DNA follows: TGCAGTGCTAGAGTGGGGGCGCAGTGGTACGACGAGCAGTACTTC. It codes for CSARVGAQWYDEQYF.

The chain combines TRBV5-1 with TRBJ2-3, with D possibly called TRBD1 or TRBD2 (5 bases each). Looked up from germline, CDR1 is SGHRS and CDR2 is YFSETQ. The V end was cut by 0 bases, the J end by 4 bases, with 15 bases between. The CDR3 is 16 amino acids. For the CDR3, the DNA is TGCGCCAGCAGCTTGGTATTGAGGGGCAGATCAGATACGCAGTATTTT. Translation: CASSLVLRGRSDTQYF.

The chain links TRBV9 to TRBJ2-3, with 8 nucleotides matching TRBD2. This CDR3 spans 16 amino acids. With V trimmed by 0 bases and J by 4 bases, 7 bases remained unmatched. CDR1 is SGDLS and CDR2 is YYNGEE in the germline V gene. The CDR3 sequence: CASSVGTSRKADTQYF. The CDR3 DNA reads as TGTGCCAGCAGCGTAGGGACTAGCAGAAAGGCAGATACGCAGTATTTT.

The chain carries TRBV9 and TRBJ2-1; 11 nucleotides align to TRBD2. Per germline, CDR1 SGDLS and CDR2 YYNGEE. V shed 1 base and J 9 bases; nucleotides not matched to a gene: 3. The CDR3 loop spans 14 amino acids. The CDR3, as DNA: TGTGCCAGCAGCGTATTCACTAGCGGGAGTGAGCAGTTCTTC. It encodes CASSVFTSGSEQFF.

This clonotype was detected ten times or more. The DNA of the CDR3 is TGCGCCAGCAGCCCGGACGGTGGTGGCTCCTACGAGCAGTACTTC. Translation: CASSPDGGGSYEQYF. The J gene is TRBJ2-7, the V gene TRBV5-1; D unresolved. The V gene's germline CDR1 is SGHRS and CDR2 YFSETQ. V lost 4 bases and J 0 bases, leaving 14 bases between the germline ends. The CDR3 contains 15 residues. Looking up the rest from reference TRBV5-1 and TRBJ2-7 gives the full variable domain: KAGVTQTPRYLIKTRGQQVTLSCSPISGHRSVSWYQQTPGQGLQFLFEYFSETQRNKGNFPGRFSGRQFSNSRSEMNVSTLELGDSALYLCASSPDGGGSYEQYFGPGTRLTVT.